This TCR beta chain was captured by sequencing in a study of CD4 T cell repertoires in COVID-19. No culture step preceded sequencing of the ex vivo isolated memory T cells. This CDR3 is built from 14 residues. CDR1 is MNHEY and CDR2 is SVGAGI in the germline V gene. V dropped 5 bases and J dropped 7; count of bases not matched to a gene: 5. Clones were sequenced by immunoSEQ multiplex PCR, and TCRdb holds only the in-frame ones, with some missing. Among about 75,000 clones listed, about 83% were seen once. This TCR was recovered from a human donor who had COVID-19. J is TRBJ1-4 and V is TRBV6-5, with 9 bases matching TRBD1. This sample comprised CD4+ T cells from peripheral blood, obtained after recovery from COVID-19. The CDR3 loop reads CASSLQGAGEKLFF. CDR3 bases: TGTGCCAGCAGTCTACAGGGGGCGGGTGAAAAACTGTTTTTT.